The TCR beta chain described here comes from a study of T cells in Graves' hyperthyroidism and ophthalmopathy. Ten or more counts support this clonotype. RNA transcripts served as the template for amplifying TCR beta CDR3 regions. A first-round RT-PCR of the TCR CDR3 used the HTBI primer set. TCRdb re-derived calls from the multiplex PCR reads in MiXCR, one entry per CDR3 protein. The table shows about 660,000 distinct CDR3 sequences, with 45% occurring only once. This CDR3 comprises 11 residues. Germline V gives CDR1 SQVTM, CDR2 ANQGSEA. V was shortened by 4 bases and J by 3 bases, with 7 bases between the two germline ends.

The chain carries TRBV29-1 and TRBJ2-7, with unresolved D. This clonotype was sampled from an adult man with Graves' disease, either hyperthyroidism or ophthalmopathy (not recorded which). The sequencing sample was made of peripheral blood or thyroid tissue (not recorded which). The CDR3 DNA sequence: TGCAGCGTTGCGACTGTCTACGAGCAGTACTTC. Its protein product is CSVATVYEQYF.